This TCR beta chain originates from a study of T cell changes during pregnancy in multiple sclerosis. V was cut by 0 bases and J by 1 base, with 6 bases left in between. CDR3 size: 15 residues. Germline V CDR1 and CDR2: LGHNA, YSLEER. Using immunoSEQ multiplex PCR, the repertoire was profiled, and TCRdb retains in-frame clones only, with some absent. The data hold around 49,000 clones, with approximately 95% observed a single time. This sequence joins TRBV4-3 and TRBJ1-4; no clear D. This material consisted of CD8+ T cells from peripheral blood mononuclear cells, taken in the first trimester of pregnancy. The clonotype was recovered from a female donor with multiple sclerosis, enrolled in a pregnancy study. The CDR3 bases are TGCGCCAGCAGCCAAGATCGAGGAACTAATGAAAAACTGTTTTTT. Amino acids: CASSQDRGTNEKLFF.